This record looks at one T cell receptor beta chain sequence and its context. The data were obtained in a study of T cell changes during pregnancy in multiple sclerosis. Sequencing was performed with immunoSEQ multiplex PCR; in TCRdb, only in-frame clones are kept and a portion is missing. The data hold about 75,000 clones, with more than 70% observed a single time. Sequenced here: peripheral blood, sampled in the first trimester of pregnancy. The clonotype was recovered from a female donor in good health, enrolled as a control in a pregnancy study.

The CDR3, as DNA: TGTGCCTGGAGTGACGGAGCCACAGATACGCAGTATTTT. Translated, it gives CAWSDGATDTQYF. The chain joins TRBV30 to TRBJ2-3; D call uncertain. This CDR3 has 13 residues. From germline, CDR1 is GTSNPN and CDR2 SVGIG (reference sequence). V was clipped by 1 base and J by 2 bases, with 7 bases between them.